Here is one T cell receptor (beta chain) with its context. This specimen belongs to a study of patients and donors after allogeneic stem cell transplantation. The V end was cut by 4 bases, the J end by 0 bases, with 11 bases between. Germline values: CDR1 DFQATT, CDR2 SNEGSKA (reference sequence). The CDR3 sequence is 14 residues long. Each CDR3 protein gets one entry after TCRdb re-called the RT-PCR reads with MiXCR. This repertoire shows roughly 940,000 distinct CDR3 sequences, about 20% found once; its top ten account for 6%. The V and J genes are TRBV20-1 and TRBJ2-3, with D hard to call. The source is a human donor who was either an allogeneic HSCT recipient or a stem cell or donor lymphocyte infusion donor (not recorded which). It is not recorded whose cells these are; they may come from a transplant donor. The sequenced sample was blood, either unsorted or a sorted T cell fraction (not recorded which). CDR3 in amino acids: CSATAELSTDTQYF. Written as DNA, the CDR3 is TGCAGTGCTACGGCCGAACTTAGCACAGATACGCAGTATTTT.